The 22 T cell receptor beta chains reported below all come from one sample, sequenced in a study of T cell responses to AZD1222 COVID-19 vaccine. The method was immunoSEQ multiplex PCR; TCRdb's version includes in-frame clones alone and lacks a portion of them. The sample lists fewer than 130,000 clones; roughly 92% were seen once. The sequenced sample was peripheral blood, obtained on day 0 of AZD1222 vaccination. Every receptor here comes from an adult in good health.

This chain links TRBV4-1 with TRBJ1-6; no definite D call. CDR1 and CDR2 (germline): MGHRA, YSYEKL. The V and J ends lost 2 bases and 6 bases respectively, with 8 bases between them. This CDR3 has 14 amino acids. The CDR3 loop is CASSQTGGNSPLHF. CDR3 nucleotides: TGCGCCAGCAGCCAAACCGGCGGTAATTCACCCCTCCACTTT.

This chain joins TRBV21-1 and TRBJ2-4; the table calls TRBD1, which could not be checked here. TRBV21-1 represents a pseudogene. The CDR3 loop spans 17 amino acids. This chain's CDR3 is CASSKAFRPSLWNIQYF. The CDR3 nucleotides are TGTGCCAGCAGCAAAGCGTTCAGGCCGTCTTTATGGAACATTCAGTACTTC.

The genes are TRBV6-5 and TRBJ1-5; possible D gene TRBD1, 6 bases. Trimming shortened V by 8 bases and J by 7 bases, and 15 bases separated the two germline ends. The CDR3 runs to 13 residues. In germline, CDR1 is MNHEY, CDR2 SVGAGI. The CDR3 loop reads CASLQGMGQPQHF. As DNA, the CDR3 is TGTGCCAGCTTGCAGGGGATGGGGCAGCCCCAGCATTTT.

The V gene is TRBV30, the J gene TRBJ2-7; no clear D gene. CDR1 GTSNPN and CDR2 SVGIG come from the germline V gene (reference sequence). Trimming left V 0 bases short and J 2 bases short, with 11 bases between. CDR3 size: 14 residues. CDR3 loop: CAWSVGSVTYEQYF. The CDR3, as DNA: TGTGCCTGGAGTGTAGGCAGCGTGACCTACGAGCAGTACTTC. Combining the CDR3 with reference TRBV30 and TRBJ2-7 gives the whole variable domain SQTIHQWPATLVQPVGSPLSLECTVEGTSNPNLYWYRQAAGRGLQLLFYSVGIGQISSEVPQNLSASRPQDRQFILSSKKLLLSDSGFYLCAWSVGSVTYEQYFGPGTRLTVT.

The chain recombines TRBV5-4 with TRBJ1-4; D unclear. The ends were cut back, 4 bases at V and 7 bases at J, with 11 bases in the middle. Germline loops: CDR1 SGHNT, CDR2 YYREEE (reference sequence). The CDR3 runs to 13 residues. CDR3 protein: CASSPRTGEKLFF. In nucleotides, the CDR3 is TGTGCCAGCAGCCCAAGGACGGGTGAAAAACTGTTTTTT.

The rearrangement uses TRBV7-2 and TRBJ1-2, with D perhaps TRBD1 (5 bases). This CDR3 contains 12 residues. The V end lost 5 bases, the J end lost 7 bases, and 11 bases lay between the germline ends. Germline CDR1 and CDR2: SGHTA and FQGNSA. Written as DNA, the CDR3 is TGTGCCAGCAGCCCAGTCGGGGCTGGCTACACCTTC. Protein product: CASSPVGAGYTF.

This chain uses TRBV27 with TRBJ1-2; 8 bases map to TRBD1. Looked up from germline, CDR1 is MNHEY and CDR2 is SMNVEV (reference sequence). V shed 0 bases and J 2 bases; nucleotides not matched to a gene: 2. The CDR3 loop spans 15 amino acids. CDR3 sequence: CASSLSTGENYGYTF. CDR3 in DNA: TGTGCCAGCAGTTTATCGACAGGGGAGAACTATGGCTACACCTTC.

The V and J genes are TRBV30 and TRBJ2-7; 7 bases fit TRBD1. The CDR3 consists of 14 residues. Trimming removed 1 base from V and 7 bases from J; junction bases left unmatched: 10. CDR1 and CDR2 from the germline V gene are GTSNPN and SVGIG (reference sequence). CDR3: CAWSEGRGFQEQYF. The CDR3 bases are TGTGCCTGGAGTGAAGGCAGGGGGTTTCAAGAGCAGTACTTC.

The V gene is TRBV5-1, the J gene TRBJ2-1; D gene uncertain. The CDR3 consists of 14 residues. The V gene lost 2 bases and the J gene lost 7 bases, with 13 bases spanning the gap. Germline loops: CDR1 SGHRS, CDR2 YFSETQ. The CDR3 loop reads CASSLSPPRNEQFF. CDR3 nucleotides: TGCGCCAGCAGCTTAAGCCCCCCCCGGAATGAGCAGTTCTTC.

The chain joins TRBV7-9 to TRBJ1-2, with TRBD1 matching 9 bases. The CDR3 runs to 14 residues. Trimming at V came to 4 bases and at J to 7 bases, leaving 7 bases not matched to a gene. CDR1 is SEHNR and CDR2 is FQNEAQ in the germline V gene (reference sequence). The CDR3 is CASSSGTGYGGYTF. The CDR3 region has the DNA TGTGCCAGCAGCTCCGGGACAGGGTATGGTGGCTACACCTTC.

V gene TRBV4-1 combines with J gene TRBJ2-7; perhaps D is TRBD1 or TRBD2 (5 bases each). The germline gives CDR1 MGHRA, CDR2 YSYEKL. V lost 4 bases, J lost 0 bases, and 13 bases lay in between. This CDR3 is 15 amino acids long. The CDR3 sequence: CASSRRDGLSYEQYF. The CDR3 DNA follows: TGCGCCAGCAGCCGCAGGGACGGTCTCTCCTACGAGCAGTACTTC.

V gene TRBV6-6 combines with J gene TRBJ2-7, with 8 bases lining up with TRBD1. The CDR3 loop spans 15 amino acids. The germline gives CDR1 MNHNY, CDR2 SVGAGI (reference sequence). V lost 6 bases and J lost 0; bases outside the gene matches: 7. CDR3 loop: CASSRPGQDSYEQYF. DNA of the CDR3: TGTGCCAGCAGCAGACCGGGACAGGACTCCTACGAGCAGTACTTC.

As DNA, the CDR3 is TGTGCCAGTAGTTTTGGACAGGGGTTAAATCAGCCCCAGCATTTT. Amino acid sequence: CASSFGQGLNQPQHF. V and J are TRBV19 and TRBJ1-5; TRBD1 agrees at 9 bases. Germline CDR1 LNHDA, CDR2 SQIVND (reference sequence). This CDR3 spans 15 amino acids. With V trimmed by 5 bases and J by 4 bases, 6 bases remained unmatched.

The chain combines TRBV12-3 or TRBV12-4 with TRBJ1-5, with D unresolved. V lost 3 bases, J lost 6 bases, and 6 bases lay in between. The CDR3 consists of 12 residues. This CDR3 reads CASSFGSQPQHF. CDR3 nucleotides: TGTGCCAGCAGTTTCGGGAGTCAGCCCCAGCATTTT.

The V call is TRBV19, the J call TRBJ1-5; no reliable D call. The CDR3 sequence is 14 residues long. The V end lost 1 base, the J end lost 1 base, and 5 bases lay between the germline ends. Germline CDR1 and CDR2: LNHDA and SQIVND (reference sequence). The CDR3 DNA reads TGTGCCAGTAGTATAGCTCCGAGCAATCAGCCCCAGCATTTT. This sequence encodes CASSIAPSNQPQHF.

CDR3 in amino acids: CASSVDLQRNTEAFF. As DNA, the CDR3 is TGTGCCAGCAGCGTAGACTTACAGCGGAACACTGAAGCTTTCTTT. The V call is TRBV9, the J call TRBJ1-1, with unresolved D. The germline V and J ends were trimmed by 0 bases and 1 base, with 10 bases remaining between them. CDR3 length equals 15 residues. The germline gives CDR1 SGDLS, CDR2 YYNGEE. The full variable domain, completed using reference TRBV9 and TRBJ1-1, is DSGVTQTPKHLITATGQRVTLRCSPRSGDLSVYWYQQSLDQGLQFLIQYYNGEERAKGNILERFSAQQFPDLHSELNLSSLELGDSALYFCASSVDLQRNTEAFFGQGTRLTVV.

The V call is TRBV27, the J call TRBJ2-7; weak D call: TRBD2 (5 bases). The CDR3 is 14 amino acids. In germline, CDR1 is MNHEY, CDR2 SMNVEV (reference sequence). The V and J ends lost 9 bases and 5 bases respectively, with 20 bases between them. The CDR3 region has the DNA TGTGCCAGTAGAGAGACGGGAATGGGCCACGAGCAGTACTTC. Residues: CASRETGMGHEQYF.

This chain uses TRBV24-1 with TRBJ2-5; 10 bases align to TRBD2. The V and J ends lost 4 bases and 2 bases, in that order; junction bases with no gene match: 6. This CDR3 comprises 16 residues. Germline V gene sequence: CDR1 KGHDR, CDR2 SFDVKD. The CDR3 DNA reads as TGTGCCACCAGTGACTCCGGACTAGCGGTTCAAGAGACCCAGTACTTC. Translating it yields CATSDSGLAVQETQYF.

The CDR3 coding sequence is TGTGCCAGCTCACTACAGGGGATCGGCTCACCCCTCCACTTT. It yields the protein CASSLQGIGSPLHF. This chain uses TRBV18 with TRBJ1-6, with 7 bases that match TRBD1. V was pared by 4 bases and J by 10 bases, with 7 bases of the junction left unmatched. There are 14 residues in the CDR3. Germline V gene sequence: CDR1 KGHSH, CDR2 LQKENI.

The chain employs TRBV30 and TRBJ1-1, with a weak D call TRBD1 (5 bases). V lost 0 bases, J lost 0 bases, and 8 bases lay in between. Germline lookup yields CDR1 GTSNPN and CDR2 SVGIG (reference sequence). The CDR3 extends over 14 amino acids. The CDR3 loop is CAWSVGGMNTEAFF. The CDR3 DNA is TGTGCCTGGAGTGTTGGGGGAATGAACACTGAAGCTTTCTTT.

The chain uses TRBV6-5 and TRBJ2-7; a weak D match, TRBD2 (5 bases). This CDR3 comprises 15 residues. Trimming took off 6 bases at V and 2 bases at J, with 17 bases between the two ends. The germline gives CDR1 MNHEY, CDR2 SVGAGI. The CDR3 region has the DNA TGTGCCAGCAGCTCCCCAAGGACTCTGGCCTACGAGCAGTACTTC. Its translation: CASSSPRTLAYEQYF.

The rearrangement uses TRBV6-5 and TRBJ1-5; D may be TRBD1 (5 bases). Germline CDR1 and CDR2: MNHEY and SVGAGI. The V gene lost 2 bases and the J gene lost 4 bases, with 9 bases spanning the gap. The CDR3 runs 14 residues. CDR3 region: CASSYDSVNQPQHF. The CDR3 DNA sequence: TGTGCCAGCAGTTACGACAGTGTAAATCAGCCCCAGCATTTT.